This T cell receptor beta chain was sequenced in a study of radiotherapy plus CTLA-4 blockade in lung cancer. Libraries were prepared by immunoSEQ multiplex PCR; TCRdb keeps only in-frame clonotypes and omits some of them. Here the sample spans more than 40,000 clones, approximately 73% being singletons. The ends lost 4 bases at V and 2 bases at J; junction bases unmatched: 16. Germline CDR1 and CDR2: MGHRA and YSYEKL. The CDR3 is 19 residues long. This chain links TRBV4-1 with TRBJ2-3, with 9 bases lining up with TRBD2. This receptor was identified in a human donor with non-small cell lung cancer who had a complete response to radiotherapy plus ipilimumab. The sample was peripheral blood, taken from a patient treated with radiotherapy plus ipilimumab. The CDR3 DNA reads as TGCGCCAGCAGCCGAGTCCGGCCTAGCGGGACGGACACCACAGATACGCAGTATTTT. Encoded protein: CASSRVRPSGTDTTDTQYF.